One sample yielded the 29 T cell receptor beta chains listed below, sequenced in a study of blood T cell repertoires in COVID-19. The method was immunoSEQ multiplex PCR; TCRdb's version includes in-frame clones alone and lacks a portion of them. Of around 58,000 clones in the sample, about 89% were seen once. Material for sequencing was peripheral blood. These receptors were obtained from a woman aged 55-75 years with active or convalescent COVID-19.

This chain connects TRBV3-1 (or the pseudogene TRBV3-2) to TRBJ2-4; 7 bases agree with TRBD1. The CDR3 consists of 16 residues. Looked up from germline, CDR1 is LGHDT and CDR2 is YNNKEL (reference sequence). The junction had 13 bases not matched to a gene; V was cut back by 3 bases and J by 8 bases. The CDR3 protein is CASSHRRGGAMDIQYF. The DNA for the CDR3 is TGTGCCAGCAGCCACAGGAGAGGGGGCGCGATGGACATTCAGTACTTC.

The chain joins TRBV6-5 to TRBJ2-7, with unresolved D. The CDR3 length is 10 residues. Trimming cost V 8 bases and J 2 bases, with 4 bases left between them. Germline V CDR1 and CDR2: MNHEY, SVGAGI. The CDR3 DNA is TGTGCCAGCGGAGCCTACGAGCAGTACTTC. It encodes CASGAYEQYF.

The CDR3 is CASKLGTASNQPQHF. CDR3 nucleotides: TGCGCCAGCAAATTGGGGACAGCCTCTAATCAGCCCCAGCATTTT. This chain connects TRBV5-1 to TRBJ1-5; TRBD1 matches 7 bases. Trimming took 6 bases from V and 4 from J; bases not matched to a gene: 10. Germline-derived CDR1 and CDR2 are SGHRS and YFSETQ. The CDR3 is 15 amino acids.

This clone is a singleton in its sample. The CDR3 nucleotides read TGTGCCAGTAGGGGACAGAACACTGAAGCTTTCTTT. Amino acid sequence: CASRGQNTEAFF. This chain connects TRBV19 to TRBJ1-1; perhaps TRBD1 as D (6 bases). The CDR3 has 12 amino acids. V was clipped by 6 bases and J by 1 base, with 6 bases between them. From germline, CDR1 is LNHDA and CDR2 SQIVND (reference sequence).

V gene TRBV4-1 combines with J gene TRBJ1-5, with a weak D call TRBD1 (6 bases). The ends were cut back, 4 bases at V and 9 bases at J, with 13 bases in the middle. The CDR3 contains 13 residues. Germline CDR1 reads MGHRA; CDR2 reads YSYEKL. CDR3 protein: CASSPGGGVPQHF. The CDR3 nucleotides are TGCGCCAGCAGCCCAGGAGGGGGGGTGCCCCAGCATTTT.

The rearrangement links TRBV2 to TRBJ2-7; 7 nucleotides agree with TRBD2. The germline CDR1 and CDR2 sequences are SNHLY and FYNNEI. The ends lost 6 bases at V and 4 bases at J; junction bases unmatched: 3. The CDR3 is 12 amino acids. CDR3: CASRGRGYEQYF. The DNA of the CDR3 is TGTGCCAGCAGGGGGCGGGGGTACGAGCAGTACTTC.

The V call is TRBV28, the J call TRBJ2-7, with TRBD1 matching 9 bases. V gave up 3 bases and J gave up 6 bases; unmatched junction bases: 18. CDR1 and CDR2 from the germline V gene are MDHEN and SYDVKM. The CDR3 loop spans 18 amino acids. CDR3 loop: CASSFGGSWDREIGEQYF. The CDR3 coding sequence is TGTGCCAGCAGTTTCGGAGGTTCATGGGACAGGGAAATAGGCGAGCAGTACTTC.

The V call is TRBV9, the J call TRBJ1-1, with a possible D match to TRBD1 (5 bases). This CDR3 has 13 amino acids. Germline lookup yields CDR1 SGDLS and CDR2 YYNGEE. V was pared by 0 bases and J by 5 bases, with 8 bases between. CDR3 DNA: TGTGCCAGCAGCGTAGTCCGGGGGACTGAAGCTTTCTTT. Its protein is CASSVVRGTEAFF.

The gene calls are TRBV3-1 (or the pseudogene TRBV3-2) and TRBJ2-7; possible D gene TRBD2, 6 bases. V was trimmed by 5 bases and J by 7 bases, leaving 9 bases between them. This CDR3 comprises 11 residues. The germline V gene encodes CDR1 LGHDT and CDR2 YNNKEL (reference sequence). The CDR3 protein is CASSFGLEQYF. CDR3 DNA: TGTGCCAGCAGCTTCGGACTAGAGCAGTACTTC.

This clone was seen a single time. V gene TRBV28 combines with J gene TRBJ1-6; D gene ambiguous. Trimming shortened V by 5 bases and J by 4 bases, and 12 bases separated the two germline ends. This CDR3 comprises 15 residues. CDR1 MDHEN and CDR2 SYDVKM come from the germline V gene. In DNA form, the CDR3 reads TGTGCCAGCAGTCCCGGTACACTATATAATTCACCCCTCCACTTT. It encodes CASSPGTLYNSPLHF.

The J gene is TRBJ2-7, the V gene TRBV28; D is unclear. CDR1 and CDR2 (germline): MDHEN, SYDVKM. This CDR3 is 14 amino acids long. With 6 bases removed from V and 2 bases from J, the gap between germline ends came to 14 bases. The chain's CDR3 is CASSVTYSPYEQYF. In nucleotides, the CDR3 is TGTGCCAGCAGCGTTACTTACTCTCCCTACGAGCAGTACTTC.

The V gene is TRBV28, the J gene TRBJ1-5, with 7 bases identical to TRBD1. In germline, CDR1 is MDHEN, CDR2 SYDVKM. The CDR3 is 13 residues long. The junction had 0 bases not matched to a gene; V was cut back by 5 bases and J by 2 bases. Here the CDR3 reads CASSTGGNQPQHF. For the CDR3, the DNA is TGTGCCAGCAGTACAGGGGGCAATCAGCCCCAGCATTTT.

The genes are TRBV11-3 and TRBJ2-2, with 13 bases that match TRBD2. V shed 1 base, J shed 8 bases, and the junction held 4 bases outside the gene matches. Germline CDR1 and CDR2: SGHNT and YENEEA. The CDR3 consists of 16 residues. CDR3 loop: CASSLAGLAGVGELFF. The CDR3 DNA reads as TGTGCCAGCAGCTTAGCCGGACTAGCGGGAGTGGGGGAGCTGTTTTTT.

This clone was seen only a few times. V is TRBV7-8 and J is TRBJ2-7, with D perhaps TRBD1 (6 bases). Trimming removed 4 bases at V and 1 base at J, with 11 bases between. Germline assignment: CDR1 SGHVS and CDR2 FQNEAQ. The CDR3 runs 14 residues. CDR3 sequence: CASSSFRGSYEQYF. The CDR3 coding sequence is TGTGCCAGCAGCTCCTTCAGGGGATCCTACGAGCAGTACTTC.

The V gene is TRBV19, the J gene TRBJ1-5; 8 nucleotides match TRBD1. The V gene's germline CDR1 is LNHDA and CDR2 SQIVND (reference sequence). CDR3 size: 19 residues. Trimming at V came to 5 bases and at J to 1 base, leaving 16 bases not matched to a gene. The DNA of the CDR3 is TGTGCCAGTAGTTCCCAAGACAGGGGTGGTTTTAGGAGCAATCAGCCCCAGCATTTT. This translates into CASSSQDRGGFRSNQPQHF. The full variable domain, in which reference TRBV19 and TRBJ1-5 provide the parts outside the CDR3, is DGGITQSPKYLFRKEGQNVTLSCEQNLNHDAMYWYRQDPGQGLRLIYYSQIVNDFQKGDIAEGYSVSREKKESFPLTVTSAQKNPTAFYLCASSSQDRGGFRSNQPQHFGDGTRLSIL.

V is TRBV6-5 and J is TRBJ1-2; 9 bases are a match to TRBD1. V shed 6 bases and J 7 bases; nucleotides not matched to a gene: 9. CDR3 length equals 14 residues. The germline gives CDR1 MNHEY, CDR2 SVGAGI. In nucleotides, the CDR3 is TGTGCCAGCAGCGGACAGGGGATCGGGGGTGGCTACACCTTC. It encodes CASSGQGIGGGYTF.

The CDR3 sequence: CASSNRGSYTF. The DNA of the CDR3 is TGTGCCAGCAGCAACAGGGGGTCCTACACCTTC. The rearrangement links TRBV14 to TRBJ1-2, with 8 bases matching TRBD1. Germline V gives CDR1 SGHDN, CDR2 FVKESK. The V and J ends lost 5 bases and 10 bases, in that order; junction bases with no gene match: 3. CDR3 length: 11 amino acids.

V and J are TRBV5-1 and TRBJ2-2; no reliable D call. The V end lost 1 base, the J end lost 6 bases, and 16 bases lay between the germline ends. The germline gives CDR1 SGHRS, CDR2 YFSETQ. There are 16 residues in the CDR3. Written as DNA, the CDR3 is TGCGCCAGCAGCTTGTTAGAACAGTCAGTGGCCGGGGAGCTGTTTTTT. Protein product: CASSLLEQSVAGELFF.

V usage is TRBV2 and J usage is TRBJ1-5; D unclear. This CDR3 is 12 amino acids long. V lost 5 bases and J lost 7, with 9 bases in between. Germline V gene lookup returns CDR1 SNHLY and CDR2 FYNNEI. The CDR3 nucleotides are TGTGCCAGCAGTTTACAGCCGCAGCCCCAGCATTTT. Its protein product is CASSLQPQPQHF.

A single count supports this clone. The CDR3 region has the DNA TGTGCCAGCAGTTACGACAGGGGAGGACGGGGCACTGAAGCTTTCTTT. Translating gives CASSYDRGGRGTEAFF. The chain uses TRBV28 and TRBJ1-1; 8 nucleotides match TRBD1. The CDR3 spans 16 residues. The trim removed 4 bases at V and 4 bases at J, leaving 11 bases unmatched. Germline V gene sequence: CDR1 MDHEN, CDR2 SYDVKM.

The CDR3 DNA reads as TGTGCCAGCAGCTTAGCGGGGGGGTTGGAAAATGAGCAGTTCTTC. Protein: CASSLAGGLENEQFF. This chain joins TRBV13 and TRBJ2-1; 8 bases map to TRBD2. Germline V gives CDR1 PRHDT, CDR2 FYEKMQ (reference sequence). The CDR3 covers 15 residues. V lost 1 base and J lost 7; bases outside the gene matches: 6.

V is TRBV3-1 (or the pseudogene TRBV3-2) and J is TRBJ2-1, with D unclear. Germline V gives CDR1 LGHDT, CDR2 YNNKEL (reference sequence). The CDR3 extends over 11 amino acids. Trimming cost V 6 bases and J 5 bases, with 5 bases left between them. The CDR3 DNA sequence: TGTGCCAGCAGGTCAAACAATGAGCAGTTCTTC. Translation: CASRSNNEQFF.

This sequence joins TRBV19 and TRBJ2-5; TRBD1 matches at 7 bases. Germline V CDR1 and CDR2: LNHDA, SQIVND (reference sequence). J gave up 5 bases and V 4 bases, and 7 bases lay outside the gene matches. The length of the CDR3 is 14 residues. Here the CDR3 DNA reads TGTGCCAGTAGTACCTGGGACAGAGGGGAGACCCAGTACTTC. Protein product: CASSTWDRGETQYF.

This chain uses TRBV28 with TRBJ1-2; 12 bases are shared with TRBD1. V was pared by 5 bases and J by 3 bases, with 4 bases of the junction left unmatched. This CDR3 is built from 15 residues. Germline V gene data show CDR1 as MDHEN and CDR2 as SYDVKM. CDR3 protein: CASSSGTGGHYGYTF. CDR3 in DNA: TGTGCCAGCAGTAGCGGGACAGGGGGCCACTATGGCTACACCTTC.

The chain links TRBV4-2 to TRBJ1-4; maybe TRBD1 (6 bases). The CDR3 spans 17 residues. The V and J ends lost 0 bases and 5 bases respectively, with 16 bases between them. Per germline, CDR1 LGHNA and CDR2 YNFKEQ. The DNA of the CDR3 is TGTGCCAGCAGCCAAGATCCCCTGACGAGGGGGAATGAAAAACTGTTTTTT. It translates to CASSQDPLTRGNEKLFF.

This sequence joins TRBV2 and TRBJ2-3; TRBD1 agrees at 7 bases. The CDR3 totals 15 residues. The germline gives CDR1 SNHLY, CDR2 FYNNEI. V lost 7 bases and J lost 2; bases outside the gene matches: 9. DNA for the CDR3: TGTGCCAGCACCCAAGGACAGGTGACCACAGATACGCAGTATTTT. Protein product: CASTQGQVTTDTQYF.

The chain couples TRBV10-1 to TRBJ1-1, with D maybe TRBD1 (5 bases). The germline V gene has CDR1 WNHNN and CDR2 SYGVQD (reference sequence). The CDR3 has 14 amino acids. V lost 2 bases, J lost 1 base, and 8 bases lay in between. The CDR3 DNA follows: TGCGCCAGCAGTGAGACAGGACAGAACACTGAAGCTTTCTTT. Amino acids: CASSETGQNTEAFF.

This chain connects TRBV6-5 to TRBJ1-3; TRBD1 aligns across 9 bases. In germline, CDR1 is MNHEY, CDR2 SVGAGI. With 6 bases clipped from V and 8 bases from J, the junction kept 5 bases outside the gene matches. The CDR3 loop spans 13 amino acids. The CDR3 DNA is TGTGCCAGCAGAAGGGACAGGGTGGACACCATATATTTT. This translates into CASRRDRVDTIYF.

The rearrangement links TRBV2 to TRBJ1-1; D gene unclear. The germline V and J ends were trimmed by 3 bases and 3 bases, with 8 bases remaining between them. CDR1 is SNHLY, CDR2 FYNNEI, per germline. The CDR3 loop spans 13 amino acids. The CDR3 coding sequence is TGTGCCAGCAGTGAGGAGGGTTACACTGAAGCTTTCTTT. This gives the protein CASSEEGYTEAFF.